This entry lists 26 T cell receptor beta chains sequenced from one sample in a study of a mutant IDH1 vaccine in newly diagnosed glioma. Profiled with immunoSEQ multiplex PCR; TCRdb holds only in-frame clones, not every one. The table has about 70,000 clones, around four fifths seen once. The time point was: baseline, week 1 (first vaccination visit). The treatment is: pre-vaccination baseline after standard-of-care therapy. Source: peripheral blood mononuclear cells (PBMCs), taken from a glioma patient treated with radiotherapy, temozolomide or both. Receptor source: a woman aged 18-35 years with glioma. Some clones in this sample may be carry-over from other donors' samples.

The gene calls are TRBV5-1 and TRBJ2-7, with D possibly being TRBD2 (7 bases). There are 15 residues in the CDR3. V lost 2 bases and J 4 bases, leaving 16 bases between the germline ends. CDR1 is SGHRS and CDR2 is YFSETQ in the germline V gene. For the CDR3, the DNA is TGCGCCAGCAGCTTTGCGGGGGCCCCCGGGTACGAGCAGTACTTC. Encoded protein: CASSFAGAPGYEQYF.

The V and J genes are TRBV7-2 and TRBJ1-4; no firm D call. The germline V gene encodes CDR1 SGHTA and CDR2 FQGNSA. The CDR3 consists of 14 residues. V was shortened by 1 base and J by 4 bases, with 7 bases between the two germline ends. The CDR3 DNA follows: TGTGCCAGCAGCTTAGGTGACGGTAATGAAAAACTGTTTTTT. Protein product: CASSLGDGNEKLFF.

The chain joins TRBV12-5 to TRBJ1-5; 10 bases map to TRBD1. Germline CDR1 reads LGHNT; CDR2 reads FRNRAP. V was clipped by 2 bases and J by 5 bases; unmatched bases: 12. There are 18 residues in the CDR3. CDR3 bases: TGTGCTAGTGGTTTGACCCCATCGGGACAGGGGACTTATCAGCCCCAGCATTTT. The encoded protein is CASGLTPSGQGTYQPQHF.

The chain couples TRBV6-4 to TRBJ2-1; TRBD2 agrees at 10 bases. The CDR3 has 15 amino acids. Germline CDR1 MRHNA, CDR2 SNTAGT. Trimming removed 3 bases from V and 8 bases from J; junction bases left unmatched: 7. The CDR3 region is CASSESPSGGDEQFF. Here the CDR3 DNA reads TGTGCCAGCAGTGAATCCCCTAGCGGGGGAGATGAGCAGTTCTTC.

This sequence joins TRBV13 and TRBJ2-1; D gene unclear. This CDR3 is 14 amino acids long. The V gene's germline CDR1 is PRHDT and CDR2 FYEKMQ (reference sequence). V lost 2 bases and J 2 bases, leaving 7 bases between the germline ends. The CDR3 sequence: CASSLIAAYNEQFF. As DNA, the CDR3 is TGTGCCAGCAGCTTAATAGCAGCCTACAATGAGCAGTTCTTC.

The chain combines TRBV5-6 with TRBJ1-5; 8 bases match TRBD1. Looked up from germline, CDR1 is SGHDT and CDR2 is YYEEEE. V dropped 4 bases and J dropped 0; count of bases not matched to a gene: 6. The CDR3 covers 16 residues. The CDR3 spells CASSRTGHYSNQPQHF. The DNA of the CDR3 is TGTGCCAGCAGCCGGACAGGGCACTATAGCAATCAGCCCCAGCATTTT.

V is TRBV10-3 and J is TRBJ1-5, with 7 bases aligning to TRBD1. CDR1 and CDR2 from the germline V gene are ENHRY and SYGVKD. The CDR3 is made up of 19 amino acids. The V segment lost 2 bases and the J segment 2 bases; nucleotides outside the gene matches: 15. The CDR3 DNA follows: TGTGCCATCAGTGAGACGAGGGGGCGCCCCAATTTACGCAATCAGCCCCAGCATTTT. This sequence encodes CAISETRGRPNLRNQPQHF.

The chain uses TRBV5-5 and TRBJ1-1; D gene ambiguous. V was shortened by 2 bases and J by 4 bases, with 12 bases between the two germline ends. The CDR3 is made up of 14 amino acids. Germline CDR1 reads SGHKS; CDR2 reads YYEKEE (reference sequence). CDR3 sequence reads: CASSFSPGTTEAFF. The CDR3 coding sequence is TGTGCCAGCAGCTTCTCTCCAGGAACCACTGAAGCTTTCTTT.

The chain joins TRBV10-2 to TRBJ2-7; perhaps TRBD2 as D (5 bases). V lost 0 bases, J lost 4 bases, and 10 bases lay in between. CDR3 length equals 14 residues. Per the germline V gene, CDR1 is WSHSY and CDR2 is SAAADI. CDR3 DNA sequence: TGCGCCAGCAGTGAGTCGATCCGGGAATACGAGCAGTACTTC. Protein sequence: CASSESIREYEQYF.

This chain connects TRBV29-1 to TRBJ2-7; D not certain. The germline V and J ends were trimmed by 1 base and 0 bases, with 10 bases remaining between them. The germline CDR1 and CDR2 sequences are SQVTM and ANQGSEA. There are 14 residues in the CDR3. The CDR3 spells CSVEGGGSSYEQYF. CDR3 nucleotide sequence: TGCAGCGTTGAAGGAGGCGGCAGCTCCTACGAGCAGTACTTC.

The chain has TRBV7-8 and TRBJ1-1, with a tentative D call TRBD1 (5 bases). CDR1 SGHVS and CDR2 FQNEAQ come from the germline V gene. V dropped 4 bases and J dropped 4 bases, with 16 bases sitting between them. This CDR3 has 15 residues. CDR3 DNA sequence: TGTGCCAGCAGCTATCAGGCCTCGGGGGGCACTGAAGCTTTCTTT. This sequence encodes CASSYQASGGTEAFF.

The V gene is TRBV25-1, the J gene TRBJ2-7; no clear D. CDR1 is MGHDK, CDR2 SYGVNS, per germline. With 4 bases removed from V and 4 bases from J, the gap between germline ends came to 14 bases. The CDR3 loop spans 14 amino acids. The CDR3 sequence: CASSALGQPYEQYF. The CDR3 DNA reads TGTGCCAGCAGTGCCCTAGGGCAGCCTTACGAGCAGTACTTC.

Concerning this clone: The sample holds other DNA sequences that translate to the same CDR3. The V gene is TRBV30, the J gene TRBJ1-1; D possibly corresponds to TRBD1 (6 bases). This CDR3 is built from 12 residues. Germline lookup yields CDR1 GTSNPN and CDR2 SVGIG (reference sequence). V shed 0 bases and J shed 4 bases, with 6 bases lying between them. Here the CDR3 DNA reads TGTGCCTGGAGTGTGGGGGCCACTGAAGCTTTCTTT. Protein: CAWSVGATEAFF.

CDR3 region: CAWFDPQFLYGYTF. The CDR3 coding sequence is TGTGCCTGGTTCGACCCGCAGTTTCTCTATGGCTACACCTTC. J is TRBJ1-2 and V is TRBV30; no definite D call. V lost 5 bases and J 4 bases, leaving 17 bases between the germline ends. Germline CDR1 GTSNPN, CDR2 SVGIG (reference sequence). This CDR3 region has 14 residues.

V is TRBV7-8 and J is TRBJ2-3; D is unresolved. CDR3 length equals 15 residues. With 5 bases removed from V and 2 bases from J, the gap between germline ends came to 14 bases. Germline CDR1 is SGHVS and CDR2 is FQNEAQ. This CDR3 reads CASSLRGGHTDTQYF. The CDR3 bases are TGTGCCAGCAGCCTCAGAGGTGGTCACACAGATACGCAGTATTTT.

The gene calls are TRBV5-1 and TRBJ2-7; D unclear. The CDR3 is 13 residues long. Germline loops: CDR1 SGHRS, CDR2 YFSETQ. V gave up 0 bases and J gave up 7 bases, with 11 bases separating them. CDR3 region: CASSLGAPLEQYF. CDR3 coding DNA: TGCGCCAGCAGCTTGGGGGCCCCATTGGAGCAGTACTTC.

V is TRBV10-3 and J is TRBJ2-6; D may match TRBD1 or TRBD2 (7 bases each). The germline V gene encodes CDR1 ENHRY and CDR2 SYGVKD. The CDR3 totals 17 residues. The ends were cut back, 3 bases at V and 2 bases at J, with 14 bases in the middle. The CDR3 spells CAISESQGGAGANVLTF. The CDR3, as DNA: TGTGCCATCAGTGAAAGCCAGGGGGGGGCTGGGGCCAACGTCCTGACTTTC.

J is TRBJ1-1 and V is TRBV1; the D call in the table, TRBD1, was not verified against the DNA. TRBV1 is a recognized pseudogene. The CDR3 consists of 15 residues. DNA for the CDR3: TGCACCAGCAGCCAAACCGGGACAGTTAACACTGAAGCTTTCTTT. Translation gives CTSSQTGTVNTEAFF.

This chain connects TRBV10-2 to TRBJ1-2, with D uncertain. Looked up from germline, CDR1 is WSHSY and CDR2 is SAAADI. V was cut by 7 bases and J by 4 bases, with 22 bases left in between. The CDR3 has 16 amino acids. CDR3 loop: CASTRPPVQAGYGYTF. CDR3 nucleotides: TGCGCCAGCACCCGACCCCCGGTCCAAGCGGGCTATGGCTACACCTTC.

This clone was counted a few times. DNA of the CDR3: TGTGCCAGCAGCTTGCAACGAGGCTCTGGAAACACCATATATTTT. Translation: CASSLQRGSGNTIYF. The chain is built from TRBV5-4 and TRBJ1-3, with D unresolved. V was pared by 1 base and J by 0 bases, with 8 bases between. There are 15 residues in the CDR3. Germline lookup yields CDR1 SGHNT and CDR2 YYREEE (reference sequence).

The chain has TRBV5-1 and TRBJ1-2; 7 bases agree with TRBD1. V gave up 2 bases and J gave up 4 bases; unmatched junction bases: 11. Germline CDR1 reads SGHRS; CDR2 reads YFSETQ. There are 16 residues in the CDR3. Written as DNA, the CDR3 is TGCGCCAGCAGCTTAATGGCGGACAGGCGCGTCTATGGCTACACCTTC. This translates into CASSLMADRRVYGYTF.

V gene TRBV5-8 combines with J gene TRBJ1-2; 7 nucleotides align to TRBD1. V dropped 3 bases and J dropped 3; count of bases not matched to a gene: 8. Germline CDR1 reads SGHTS; CDR2 reads YDEGEE. This CDR3 contains 15 residues. DNA for the CDR3: TGTGCCAGCAGCTGGCGATCAGACAGGGACTATGGCTACACCTTC. Translating gives CASSWRSDRDYGYTF.

This clone was recorded a few times. This rearrangement joins TRBV10-3 to TRBJ1-2, with 7 bases that match TRBD1. This CDR3 is built from 13 residues. Germline lookup yields CDR1 ENHRY and CDR2 SYGVKD. Germline trimming cut 6 bases from V and 3 bases from J; bases unmatched to any gene: 4. CDR3 DNA sequence: TGTGCCATCAGGGGCAGGGGGGACTATGGCTACACCTTC. Its translation: CAIRGRGDYGYTF.

This clone was found a few times. The chain carries TRBV4-1 and TRBJ2-1, with D maybe TRBD1 (5 bases). V was trimmed by 1 base and J by 9 bases, leaving 13 bases between them. Germline CDR1 reads MGHRA; CDR2 reads YSYEKL. The CDR3 is 14 residues long. CDR3: CASSQAQGLGEQFF. CDR3 DNA sequence: TGCGCCAGCAGCCAAGCGCAGGGTCTTGGTGAGCAGTTCTTC.

This rearrangement joins TRBV18 to TRBJ2-1, with 11 bases that match TRBD2. Germline V gives CDR1 KGHSH, CDR2 LQKENI. With V trimmed by 3 bases and J by 3 bases, 4 bases remained unmatched. This CDR3 has 16 residues. The CDR3 DNA reads as TGTGCCAGCTCACCGACTAGCGGGACGTACTACAATGAGCAGTTCTTC. Translating it yields CASSPTSGTYYNEQFF. Drawing the rest from reference TRBV18 and TRBJ2-1, the complete variable domain is NAGVMQNPRHLVRRRGQEARLRCSPMKGHSHVYWYRQLPEEGLKFMVYLQKENIIDESGMPKERFSAEFPKEGPSILRIQQVVRGDSAAYFCASSPTSGTYYNEQFFGPGTRLTVL.

The rearrangement uses TRBV30 and TRBJ2-5, with 9 positions matching TRBD2. The CDR3 totals 15 residues. The V segment lost 3 bases and the J segment 2 bases; nucleotides outside the gene matches: 7. Germline V lookup: CDR1 GTSNPN, CDR2 SVGIG (reference sequence). CDR3 region: CAWRRRRGGQETQYF. The CDR3, as DNA: TGTGCCTGGAGGAGGAGGCGGGGGGGTCAAGAGACCCAGTACTTC.